These 30 T cell receptor beta chains were all obtained from the same sample, sequenced in a study of T cells after yellow fever vaccination. TCRdb called the 5' RACE reads again in MiXCR, with one record for every CDR3 protein. The profile shows 250,000 to 300,000 distinct CDR3 sequences, around 5.2% of them singletons. The sample was CD4+ T cells sorted from PBMCs, taken on the day of the yellow fever booster vaccination. The receptors shown here come from a man between 18 and 35 years old who received the YFV17D yellow fever vaccine.

At least ten counts were recorded for this clonotype. The J gene is TRBJ1-5, the V gene TRBV18; D is unresolved. Trimming removed 1 base from V and 2 bases from J, with 6 bases in between. This CDR3 spans 14 amino acids. Germline lookup yields CDR1 KGHSH and CDR2 LQKENI. The CDR3 here is CASSPLQGNQPQHF. CDR3 DNA sequence: TGTGCCAGCTCACCACTCCAAGGCAATCAGCCCCAGCATTTT.

This clonotype was counted only a few times. This chain uses TRBV6-2 or TRBV6-3 with TRBJ2-7; possible D gene TRBD1, 7 bases. V lost 2 bases and J lost 5, with 13 bases in between. Germline CDR1 reads MNHEY; CDR2 reads SVGEGT. The length of the CDR3 is 14 residues. The DNA of the CDR3 is TGTGCCAGCAGTTACGGGCAGGGGGGTAACGAGCAGTACGTC. It specifies CASSYGQGGNEQYV.

This chain uses TRBV6-5 with TRBJ1-1; D might be TRBD1 (6 bases). The germline gives CDR1 MNHEY, CDR2 SVGAGI. Trimming removed 6 bases at V and 5 bases at J, with 16 bases between. The CDR3 length is 14 residues. The CDR3 DNA reads as TGTGCCAGCAGGGGGCCGGGGGCGAGGACTGAAGCTTTCTTT. The encoded protein is CASRGPGARTEAFF.

This rearrangement joins TRBV28 to TRBJ1-6, with a possible D match to TRBD1 (5 bases). Trimming stripped 4 bases from V and 8 bases from J, with 18 bases between. CDR3 length: 16 residues. The germline CDR1 and CDR2 sequences are MDHEN and SYDVKM. The CDR3 DNA reads TGTGCCAGCAGTTCTTCCCTTGGGGGGGGTGATTCACCCCTCCACTTT. Translation gives CASSSSLGGGDSPLHF. The full variable domain, rest sourced from reference TRBV28 and TRBJ1-6, is DVKVTQSSRYLVKRTGEKVFLECVQDMDHENMFWYRQDPGLGLRLIYFSYDVKMKEKGDIPEGYSVSREKKERFSLILESASTNQTSMYLCASSSSLGGGDSPLHFGNGTRLTVT.

The V gene is TRBV6-2 or TRBV6-3, the J gene TRBJ2-7; tentative D call: TRBD2 (5 bases). This CDR3 spans 15 amino acids. V lost 4 bases, J lost 1 base, and 14 bases lay in between. Germline loops: CDR1 MNHEY, CDR2 SVGEGT. The CDR3 DNA sequence: TGTGCCAGCAGTTTTTGGACTCGTCCGTCCTACGAGCAGTACTTC. Protein sequence: CASSFWTRPSYEQYF.

This clonotype was detected ten times or more. The chain has TRBV10-3 and TRBJ2-1; D is ambiguous. CDR1 ENHRY and CDR2 SYGVKD come from the germline V gene. The CDR3 is made up of 12 amino acids. Trimming removed 3 bases at V and 3 bases at J, with 3 bases between. The CDR3 DNA sequence: TGTGCCATCAGTGACCACTACAATGAGCAGTTCTTC. Its protein is CAISDHYNEQFF.

This clonotype was picked up one time. The chain employs TRBV20-1 and TRBJ1-3; D is possibly TRBD1 (5 bases). Trimming stripped 0 bases from V and 11 bases from J, with 17 bases between. CDR1 and CDR2 from the germline V gene are DFQATT and SNEGSKA (reference sequence). This CDR3 is 14 amino acids long. The CDR3 region has the DNA TGCAGTGCTAGAGATCAGAGACAGCACGGGGCCATATATTTT. It is translated as CSARDQRQHGAIYF.

In this sample, this clonotype turned up many times. The rearrangement links TRBV20-1 to TRBJ1-1; D uncertain. This CDR3 is built from 15 residues. CDR1 and CDR2 (germline): DFQATT, SNEGSKA (reference sequence). Deletions cut 0 bases from V and 1 base from J, with 12 bases between. The CDR3 sequence is CSAREPERGNTEAFF. Here the CDR3 DNA reads TGCAGTGCTAGAGAACCTGAGCGGGGGAACACTGAAGCTTTCTTT.

This clonotype was seen only a few times. The rearrangement links TRBV7-3 to TRBJ1-1, with TRBD1 identical over 10 bases. This CDR3 contains 16 residues. Germline CDR1 SGHTA, CDR2 FQGTGA. The ends lost 5 bases at V and 4 bases at J; junction bases unmatched: 10. The CDR3 bases are TGTGCCAGCAGCCCCCAATCGGGGACAGGGGTCACTGAAGCTTTCTTT. Encoded protein: CASSPQSGTGVTEAFF.

J is TRBJ2-7 and V is TRBV30; 13 nucleotides match TRBD2. The J segment lost 2 bases and the V segment lost 5 bases, leaving 9 bases of the junction unmatched. Germline CDR1 is GTSNPN and CDR2 is SVGIG (reference sequence). The CDR3 consists of 16 residues. CDR3 residues: CAWEPGLAGPTYEQYF. The CDR3 DNA reads TGTGCCTGGGAACCGGGACTAGCGGGACCAACCTACGAGCAGTACTTC.

Only a few counts were recorded for this clonotype. The CDR3 region is CASSFPGWETEAFF. Here the CDR3 DNA reads TGTGCCAGCAGTTTTCCAGGGTGGGAGACTGAAGCTTTCTTT. The rearrangement joins TRBV6-2 or TRBV6-3 to TRBJ1-1; TRBD1 is a possible D gene (5 bases). This CDR3 has 14 amino acids. V dropped 4 bases and J dropped 5 bases, with 14 bases sitting between them. Per the germline V gene, CDR1 is MNHEY and CDR2 is SVGEGT.

The table lists this clonotype with a few counts. The V call is TRBV11-3, the J call TRBJ2-1; the D gene is possibly TRBD2 (7 bases). Germline lookup yields CDR1 SGHNT and CDR2 YENEEA. There are 14 residues in the CDR3. V dropped 4 bases and J dropped 8 bases, with 15 bases sitting between them. CDR3 region: CASSSKGGLDEQFF. The CDR3 DNA sequence: TGTGCCAGCAGCTCGAAGGGGGGGCTGGATGAGCAGTTCTTC. The full variable domain, in which reference TRBV11-3 and TRBJ2-1 provide the parts outside the CDR3, is EAGVVQSPRYKIIEKKQPVAFWCNPISGHNTLYWYLQNLGQGPELLIRYENEEAVDDSQLPKDRFSAERLKGVDSTLKIQPAELGDSAVYLCASSSKGGLDEQFFGPGTRLTVL.

A few counts support this clonotype. This chain uses TRBV5-1 with TRBJ2-7, with 7 bases lining up with TRBD1. The germline V gene has CDR1 SGHRS and CDR2 YFSETQ. V lost 4 bases to trimming and J lost 6 bases; unmatched junction nucleotides: 19. The CDR3 contains 17 residues. For the CDR3, the DNA is TGCGCCAGCAGCCTCGGACAGGCCCAGGGTCTCCGGGGCGAGCAGTACTTC. This gives the protein CASSLGQAQGLRGEQYF.

In this sample, this clonotype turned up many times. V is TRBV5-1 and J is TRBJ1-5, with a possible D match to TRBD1 (5 bases). V was shortened by 0 bases and J by 5 bases, with 18 bases between the two germline ends. This CDR3 contains 17 residues. Per the germline V gene, CDR1 is SGHRS and CDR2 is YFSETQ. The DNA for the CDR3 is TGCGCCAGCAGCTTGGCCCGGGGCCGGTGTGTCTATCAGCCCCAGCATTTT. Protein sequence: CASSLARGRCVYQPQHF.

This clonotype has a count of ten or more. This chain links TRBV6-5 with TRBJ2-3, with D maybe TRBD2 (5 bases). Trimming stripped 5 bases from V and 6 bases from J, with 9 bases between. The CDR3 covers 12 residues. CDR1 and CDR2 from the germline V gene are MNHEY and SVGAGI. In DNA, the CDR3 is TGTGCCAGCAGTACACTAGATGATACGCAGTATTTT. This sequence encodes CASSTLDDTQYF.

This clonotype was recorded a few times. The rearrangement uses TRBV20-1 and TRBJ2-7; D is ambiguous. The CDR3 contains 15 residues. Trimming left V 0 bases short and J 0 bases short, with 12 bases between. The germline gives CDR1 DFQATT, CDR2 SNEGSKA (reference sequence). The DNA for the CDR3 is TGCAGTGCTAGAGAGGCGGTAGGGCGCTCCTACGAGCAGTACTTC. This sequence encodes CSAREAVGRSYEQYF.

This clonotype showed up many times. The CDR3 region has the DNA TGCGCCAGCAGCCAAGATCTAGGGGTATGGCAAGAGACCCAGTACTTC. Its protein is CASSQDLGVWQETQYF. The chain couples TRBV4-3 to TRBJ2-5, with D perhaps TRBD1 (5 bases). Trimming pared 0 bases from V and 2 bases from J, leaving 13 bases between. This CDR3 is 16 amino acids long. Germline CDR1 reads LGHNA; CDR2 reads YSLEER.

The rearrangement uses TRBV12-3 or TRBV12-4 and TRBJ2-5; a possible D gene is TRBD1 (5 bases). V was trimmed by 3 bases and J by 5 bases, leaving 13 bases between them. The CDR3 is made up of 14 amino acids. The CDR3 loop is CASSFGQGRETQYF. The CDR3 nucleotides read TGTGCCAGCAGTTTCGGTCAGGGTCGGGAGACCCAGTACTTC.

The rearrangement joins TRBV12-3 or TRBV12-4 to TRBJ1-5; tentative D call: TRBD1 (6 bases). The CDR3 is 15 amino acids. The V and J ends lost 3 bases and 11 bases respectively, with 20 bases between them. CDR3 sequence reads: CASSLRSQGAGAQHF. DNA for the CDR3: TGTGCCAGCAGTTTGCGTTCACAGGGCGCTGGGGCCCAGCATTTT.

This chain links TRBV20-1 with TRBJ2-3, with a weak D call TRBD2 (6 bases). CDR3 length: 15 residues. V lost 6 bases and J 0 bases, leaving 16 bases between the germline ends. Germline CDR1 and CDR2: DFQATT and SNEGSKA (reference sequence). CDR3 sequence reads: CSAPAKRASTDTQYF. CDR3 coding DNA: TGCAGTGCCCCCGCGAAGCGGGCTAGCACAGATACGCAGTATTTT.

The J gene is TRBJ2-7, the V gene TRBV5-1, with TRBD1 matching over 12 bases. CDR1 is SGHRS, CDR2 YFSETQ, per germline. The CDR3 sequence is 14 residues long. J was trimmed by 6 bases and V by 2 bases; bases with no gene match: 3. Here the CDR3 reads CASSFGDRGREQYF. The CDR3 region has the DNA TGCGCCAGCAGCTTTGGGGACAGGGGGCGCGAGCAGTACTTC.

This clonotype was counted only a few times. The V call is TRBV15, the J call TRBJ1-4, with 8 bases matching TRBD1. This CDR3 is built from 15 residues. V shed 0 bases, J shed 7 bases, and the junction held 4 bases outside the gene matches. Germline-derived CDR1 and CDR2 are LNHNV and YYDKDF (reference sequence). CDR3 bases: TGTGCCACCAGCAGAGATCCAGGGGGCGGTGAAAAACTGTTTTTT. Translating gives CATSRDPGGGEKLFF.

This CDR3 reads CATSPLGGGNQPQHF. In DNA form, the CDR3 reads TGTGCCACCAGCCCATTGGGGGGGGGGAATCAGCCCCAGCATTTT. The J gene is TRBJ1-5, the V gene TRBV15; possible D gene TRBD1, 5 bases. Germline loops: CDR1 LNHNV, CDR2 YYDKDF (reference sequence). CDR3 length: 15 amino acids. V was shortened by 5 bases and J by 4 bases, with 15 bases between the two germline ends.

This clonotype was seen more than once but under ten times. The chain combines TRBV29-1 with TRBJ1-1; no clear D. This CDR3 comprises 11 residues. Trimming cost V 6 bases and J 1 base, with 6 bases left between them. Germline V lookup: CDR1 SQVTM, CDR2 ANQGSEA. The CDR3 nucleotides are TGCAGCGTCCGAGAGAACACTGAAGCTTTCTTT. As protein: CSVRENTEAFF.

This clonotype was seen a handful of times. The J gene is TRBJ1-1, the V gene TRBV6-1; TRBD1 aligns across 9 bases. The V gene end was trimmed by 4 bases and the J gene end by 4 bases; junction bases not matched to a gene: 7. This CDR3 spans 15 amino acids. Per the germline V gene, CDR1 is MNHNS and CDR2 is SASEGT. Here the CDR3 reads CASSARGQGTTEAFF. The CDR3, as DNA: TGTGCCAGCAGTGCCAGAGGACAGGGGACCACTGAAGCTTTCTTT.

Written as DNA, the CDR3 is TGTGCCAGCAGCTTGGAGGGTTTGGGACAGCTGAACACTGAAGCTTTCTTT. Translation: CASSLEGLGQLNTEAFF. V gene TRBV5-6 combines with J gene TRBJ1-1; 7 bases match TRBD1. The CDR3 spans 17 residues. Per the germline V gene, CDR1 is SGHDT and CDR2 is YYEEEE. Trimming at V came to 0 bases and at J to 0 bases, leaving 8 bases not matched to a gene. The full variable domain, completed using reference TRBV5-6 and TRBJ1-1, is DAGVTQSPTHLIKTRGQQVTLRCSPKSGHDTVSWYQQALGQGPQFIFQYYEEEERQRGNFPDRFSGHQFPNYSSELNVNALLLGDSALYLCASSLEGLGQLNTEAFFGQGTRLTVV.

This clonotype appeared a few times. The chain uses TRBV11-2 and TRBJ2-7; no firm D call. V dropped 2 bases and J dropped 2 bases, with 7 bases sitting between them. Per germline, CDR1 SGHAT and CDR2 FQNNGV. The CDR3 extends over 13 amino acids. The CDR3 sequence is CASSLPPTYEQYV. CDR3 nucleotides: TGTGCCAGCAGCTTACCCCCAACCTACGAGCAGTACGTC.

The chain has TRBV6-1 and TRBJ1-5; perhaps TRBD1 as D (5 bases). The CDR3 spans 15 residues. V shed 2 bases and J shed 7 bases, with 15 bases lying between them. Germline V gene data show CDR1 as MNHNS and CDR2 as SASEGT. CDR3 protein: CASSEITGGWQPQHF. DNA of the CDR3: TGTGCCAGCAGTGAAATAACAGGTGGTTGGCAGCCCCAGCATTTT.

This clonotype was detected a few times. The chain employs TRBV24-1 and TRBJ2-5; D is possibly TRBD2 (6 bases). CDR3 length: 14 residues. Germline V gene sequence: CDR1 KGHDR, CDR2 SFDVKD. Trimming cost V 1 base and J 7 bases, with 12 bases left between them. DNA of the CDR3: TGTGCCACCAGTGATTTCTCCGGGAGAGGGACCCAGTACTTC. This sequence encodes CATSDFSGRGTQYF.

This clonotype was recorded at least ten times. The rearrangement uses TRBV6-6 and TRBJ2-7, with TRBD2 identical over 8 bases. The trim removed 2 bases at V and 3 bases at J, leaving 6 bases unmatched. Germline V gene lookup returns CDR1 MNHNY and CDR2 SVGAGI (reference sequence). This CDR3 has 15 residues. CDR3 amino acids: CASSYTGLGGYEQYF. The CDR3 DNA follows: TGTGCCAGCAGTTACACGGGACTAGGTGGCTACGAGCAGTACTTC.